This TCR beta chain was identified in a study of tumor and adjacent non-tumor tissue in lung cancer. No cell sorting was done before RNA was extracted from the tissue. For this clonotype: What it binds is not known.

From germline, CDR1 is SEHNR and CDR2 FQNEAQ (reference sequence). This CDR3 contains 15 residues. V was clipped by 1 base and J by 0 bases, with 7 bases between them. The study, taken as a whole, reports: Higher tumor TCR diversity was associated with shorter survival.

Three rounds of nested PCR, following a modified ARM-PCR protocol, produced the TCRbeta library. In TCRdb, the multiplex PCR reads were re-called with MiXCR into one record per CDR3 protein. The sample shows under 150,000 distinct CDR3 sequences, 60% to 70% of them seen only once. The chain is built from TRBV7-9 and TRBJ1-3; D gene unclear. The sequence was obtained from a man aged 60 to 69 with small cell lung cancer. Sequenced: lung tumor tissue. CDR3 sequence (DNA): TGTGCCAGCAGCTTAGAACTGATCTCTGGAAACACCATATATTTT. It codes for CASSLELISGNTIYF. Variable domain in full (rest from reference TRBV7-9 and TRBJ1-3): DTGVSQNPRHKITKRGQNVTFRCDPISEHNRLYWYRQTLGQGPEFLTYFQNEAQLEKSRLLSDRFSAERPKGSFSTLEIQRTEQGDSAMYLCASSLELISGNTIYFGEGSWLTVV.